This TCR beta chain was observed in a study of identifying expanded T cells in peripheral blood. Study-wide results and limits: Over approximately two and four weeks, about 15 and 19 clones changed, versus roughly 1.1 between replicates. Two-week clone count variance significantly increased as total template count grew.

V was pared by 0 bases and J by 3 bases, with 10 bases between. Germline loops: CDR1 SGDLS, CDR2 YYNGEE. This CDR3 has 15 amino acids. Healthy donors had no documented immune events, such as infections, while sampled. Notes on this clone: The target antigen is unknown.

The protocol was immunoSEQ multiplex PCR, while the TCRdb copy is restricted to in-frame clones and leaves out a portion. The sample lists 50,000 to 75,000 clones; roughly 86% were seen once. The sample consisted of blood. The rearrangement uses TRBV9 and TRBJ1-5; possible D gene TRBD1, 6 bases. The source of this sequence is a person between 18 and 75 years old in good health. Here the CDR3 reads CASSVGTDHNQPQHF. The CDR3 nucleotides read TGTGCCAGCAGCGTAGGGACAGACCACAATCAGCCCCAGCATTTT.